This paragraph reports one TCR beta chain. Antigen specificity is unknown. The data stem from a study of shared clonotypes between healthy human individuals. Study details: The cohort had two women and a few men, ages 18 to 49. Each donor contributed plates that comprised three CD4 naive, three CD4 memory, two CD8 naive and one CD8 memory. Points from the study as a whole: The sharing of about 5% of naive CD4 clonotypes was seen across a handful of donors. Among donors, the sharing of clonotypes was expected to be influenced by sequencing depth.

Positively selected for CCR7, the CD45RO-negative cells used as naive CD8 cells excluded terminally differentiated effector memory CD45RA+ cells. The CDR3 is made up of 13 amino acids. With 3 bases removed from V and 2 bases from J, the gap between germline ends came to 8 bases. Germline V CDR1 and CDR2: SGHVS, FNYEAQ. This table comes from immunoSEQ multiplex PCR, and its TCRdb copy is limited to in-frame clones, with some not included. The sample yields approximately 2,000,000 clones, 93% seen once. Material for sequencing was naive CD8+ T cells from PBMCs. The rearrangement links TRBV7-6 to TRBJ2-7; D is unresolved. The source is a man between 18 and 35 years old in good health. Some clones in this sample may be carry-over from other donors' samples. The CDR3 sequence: CASSFSEAYEQYF. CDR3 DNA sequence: TGTGCCAGCAGCTTTTCGGAAGCCTACGAGCAGTACTTC. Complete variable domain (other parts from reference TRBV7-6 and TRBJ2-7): GAGVSQSPRYKVTKRGQDVALRCDPISGHVSLYWYRQALGQGPEFLTYFNYEAQQDKSGLPNDRFSAERPEGSISTLTIQRTEQRDSAMYRCASSFSEAYEQYFGPGTRLTVT.